A selection of T cell receptor beta chains follows, all from one sample in a study of T cell changes during pregnancy in multiple sclerosis. The method was immunoSEQ multiplex PCR; TCRdb's version includes in-frame clones alone and lacks a portion of them. The sample yields tens of thousands of clones, about 89% seen once. The sequencing here drew on peripheral blood, taken in the first trimester of pregnancy. Receptors were obtained from a female donor in good health, enrolled as a control in a pregnancy study. The CDR3 runs from the conserved cysteine through the conserved F or W. D genes are given only for firm matches. The size entry is marked missing in some rows and otherwise reads once, few, many or a size class.

>-|TRBV7-2|TRBJ1-4|TRBD1
CASSLGDRVNNEKLFF
TGTGCCAGCAGCTTAGGGGACAGGGTAAATAATGAAAAACTGTTTTTT
>-|TRBV7-9|TRBJ1-2|-
CASSPNNDRSVGYTF
TGTGCCAGCAGCCCAAACAACGATCGTAGCGTAGGCTACACCTTC
>-|TRBV28|TRBJ2-6|-
CASSPEQGSFSGANVLTF
TGTGCCAGCAGTCCGGAACAGGGCTCGTTCTCTGGGGCCAACGTCCTGACTTTC
>-|TRBV29-1|TRBJ1-1|-
CSVDTGTVWTEAFF
TGCAGCGTCGACACAGGAACGGTATGGACTGAAGCTTTCTTT
>-|TRBV7-2|TRBJ1-1|-
CASSLASQLNTEAFF
TGTGCCAGCAGCTTAGCGTCACAGCTGAACACTGAAGCTTTCTTT
>-|TRBV6-5|TRBJ1-2|TRBD1
CASRETGRSYGYTF
TGTGCCAGCAGGGAGACAGGGCGCTCCTATGGCTACACCTTC
>-|TRBV6-6|TRBJ1-3|-
CASSGSGNTIYF
TGTGCCAGCAGCGGCTCTGGAAACACCATATATTTT
>few|TRBV30|TRBJ1-1|-
CAWSTQMNTEAFF
TGTGCCTGGAGTACTCAAATGAACACTGAAGCTTTCTTT
>-|TRBV19|TRBJ1-2|TRBD1
CASKGQGLPYGYTF
TGTGCCAGTAAGGGACAGGGGCTCCCCTATGGCTACACCTTC
>-|TRBV6-1|TRBJ2-1|TRBD1
CASSEVGQGFVEQFF
TGTGCCAGCAGTGAAGTTGGACAGGGATTTGTTGAGCAGTTCTTC
>-|TRBV7-2|TRBJ1-2|TRBD1
CASSLGGTGMSYTF
TGTGCCAGCAGCTTGGGGGGGACAGGGATGTCCTACACCTTC